Listed below are T cell receptor beta chains from one sample, sequenced in a study of CD8+ T cells in alopecia areata. Clones were read by immunoSEQ multiplex PCR, and TCRdb kept only the in-frame ones, dropping some. Of over 200,000 clones in the sample, approximately 52% were seen once. The sample consisted of CD4+ T cells sorted from blood, taken at week 0. The receptors stem from a human donor with alopecia areata. The CDR3 runs from the conserved cysteine through the conserved F or W. A D gene is named only where the DNA matches it firmly. The size entry is marked missing in some rows and otherwise reads once, few, many or a size class.

clone size	V gene	J gene	D gene	CDR3 DNA	CDR3 protein
few	TRBV29-1	TRBJ1-2	.	TGCAGCGGCGCCGGGGACAACTATGGCTACACCTTC	CSGAGDNYGYTF
.	TRBV6-5	TRBJ2-3	TRBD1	TGTGCCAGCAGTTCCCGACAGGGGTCTTTAGATACGCAGTATTTT	CASSSRQGSLDTQYF
.	TRBV25-1	TRBJ1-3	.	TGTGCCAGCAGTGCATACAACTCTGGAAACACCATATATTTT	CASSAYNSGNTIYF
.	TRBV4-1	TRBJ1-1	TRBD1	TGCGCCAGCAGCCAGGCAAACAGGGGGGGAGCCGATATCGGTTTCTTT	CASSQANRGGADIGFF
.	TRBV29-1	TRBJ1-2	.	TGCAGTGACACAGGGTGGGGTGGCTACACCTTC	CSDTGWGGYTF
.	TRBV9	TRBJ1-6	.	TGTGCCAGCAGCGTAGGGAGGGCTAATGATTCACCCCTCCACTTT	CASSVGRANDSPLHF
.	TRBV7-2	TRBJ2-1	TRBD2	TGTGCCAGCAGAGGGACTAGCGGGGGGGATGGACAGTTCTTC	CASRGTSGGDGQFF
many	TRBV29-1	TRBJ2-3	.	TGCAGCGTACAAGACAGCCCCATTAGCACAGATACGCAGTATTTT	CSVQDSPISTDTQYF
.	TRBV14	TRBJ1-4	.	TGTGCCAGCAGCCAATCCGGGTCTCAGAGGGAAAAACTGTTTTTT	CASSQSGSQREKLFF
.	TRBV6-5	TRBJ2-1	.	TGTGCCAGCAGTTACTGGGGGGACTCATACAATGAGCAGTTCTTC	CASSYWGDSYNEQFF
.	TRBV30	TRBJ1-2	.	TGTGCCTGGAGGGACGGAACAGCCGGTGGCTACACCTTC	CAWRDGTAGGYTF
.	TRBV29-1	TRBJ2-1	TRBD2	TGCAGCGCCGGCAGCGGGAGTCCATATGAGCAGTTCTTC	CSAGSGSPYEQFF
.	TRBV7-3	TRBJ1-1	TRBD1	TGTGCCAGCAGCCACGGACAGGGGGGAACTGAAGCTTTCTTT	CASSHGQGGTEAFF
.	TRBV2	TRBJ2-3	TRBD1	TGTGCCAGCACCGGACAGGGTACAGATACGCAGTATTTT	CASTGQGTDTQYF
.	TRBV5-1	TRBJ2-2	TRBD2	TGCGCCAGCAGAGGAAATGTCGGGAGGGCGGCCGGGGAGCTGTTTTTT	CASRGNVGRAAGELFF
few	TRBV11-1	TRBJ2-6	.	TGTGCCAGCAGCTCAGGGGAGGGGACTGGGGCCAACGTCCTGACTTTC	CASSSGEGTGANVLTF
.	TRBV4-1	TRBJ2-6	.	TGCGCCAGCAGCCAAGATCCTGGGGCCAACGTCCTGACTTTC	CASSQDPGANVLTF
few	TRBV29-1	TRBJ1-4	.	TGCAGCGCGTGCCAGGGGCGGCTCAATGAAAAACTGTTTTTT	CSACQGRLNEKLFF
.	TRBV30	TRBJ1-1	.	TGTGCCTGGAGAAAACGGGACCTGAACACTGAAGCTTTCTTT	CAWRKRDLNTEAFF
.	TRBV14	TRBJ1-5	.	TGTGCCAGCAGCCAAACATTGGCTCAGCCCCAGCATTTT	CASSQTLAQPQHF